This note documents a single T cell receptor beta chain sequence. The data derive from a study of blood T cell repertoires in COVID-19. Background on the study: Acute and convalescent COVID-19 specimens originated in the United States, Italy and Spain.

Here immunoSEQ multiplex PCR was the method, and the copy in TCRdb shows in-frame clones only, minus some. The sample holds around 130,000 clones, about four fifths seen once. The CDR3 loop spans 14 amino acids. V lost 5 bases, J lost 4 bases, and 14 bases lay in between. Germline V lookup: CDR1 SEHNR, CDR2 FQNEAQ (reference sequence). The sequence came from a man aged 35 to 55 with active or convalescent COVID-19. V usage is TRBV7-9 and J usage is TRBJ2-5, with D perhaps TRBD2 (6 bases). The sequenced material came from peripheral blood. The CDR3 here is CASSPRLGGETQYF. CDR3 DNA: TGTGCCAGCAGCCCCCGCTTGGGGGGAGAGACCCAGTACTTC. Using reference TRBV7-9 and TRBJ2-5 for the parts outside the CDR3, the full variable domain is DTGVSQNPRHKITKRGQNVTFRCDPISEHNRLYWYRQTLGQGPEFLTYFQNEAQLEKSRLLSDRFSAERPKGSFSTLEIQRTEQGDSAMYLCASSPRLGGETQYFGPGTRLLVL.